Listed here is a single T cell receptor (beta chain). Its antigen is unknown. This entry comes from a study of OX40 agonist ivuxolimab in advanced cancers. Study at large: Ivuxolimab is a fully human IgG2 antibody that activates OX40 (CD134). The study, taken as a whole, reports: At 0.1 to 3.0 mg/kg and by week 6, CD4+ and CD8+ T cells in the blood had expanded clonally.

Profiled with immunoSEQ multiplex PCR; TCRdb holds only in-frame clones, not every one. The sample lists more than 15,000 clones; roughly 69% were seen once. V trimming: 4 bases; J trimming: 6 bases; junction bases outside the gene matches: 5. CDR1 and CDR2 (germline): MNHEY, SMNVEV (reference sequence). The CDR3 spans 15 residues. Blood draws occurred at baseline, cycle 4 day 1, and cycle 7 day 1. This receptor was taken from an adult with an advanced solid tumor such as melanoma, head and neck, liver or kidney cancer. This material consisted of CD4+ or CD8+ T cells sorted from blood, taken in a trial of the OX40 agonist ivuxolimab. The V and J genes are TRBV27 and TRBJ1-5; 11 positions agree with TRBD1. The CDR3 region is CASSWTGGAGQPQHF. The DNA of the CDR3 is TGTGCCAGCAGTTGGACAGGGGGCGCGGGTCAGCCCCAGCATTTT.